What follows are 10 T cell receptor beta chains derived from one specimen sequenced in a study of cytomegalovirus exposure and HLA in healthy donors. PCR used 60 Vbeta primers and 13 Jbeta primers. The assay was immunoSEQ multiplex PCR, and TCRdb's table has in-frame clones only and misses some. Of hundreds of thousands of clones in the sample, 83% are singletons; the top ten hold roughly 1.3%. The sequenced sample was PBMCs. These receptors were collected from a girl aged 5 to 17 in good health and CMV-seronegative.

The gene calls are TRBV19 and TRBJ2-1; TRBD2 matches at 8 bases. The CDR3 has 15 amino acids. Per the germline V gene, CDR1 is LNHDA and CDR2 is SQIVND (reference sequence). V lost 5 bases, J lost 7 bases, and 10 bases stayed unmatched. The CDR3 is CASSPRSGGFNEQFF. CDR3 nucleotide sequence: TGTGCCAGTAGTCCTCGAAGCGGGGGTTTTAATGAGCAGTTCTTC.

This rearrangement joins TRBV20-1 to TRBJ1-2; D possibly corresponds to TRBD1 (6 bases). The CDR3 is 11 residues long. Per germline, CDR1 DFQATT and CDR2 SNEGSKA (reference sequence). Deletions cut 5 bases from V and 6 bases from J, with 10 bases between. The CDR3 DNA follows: TGCAGTGCTGAAACAGGGAATGGCTACACCTTC. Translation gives CSAETGNGYTF.

The CDR3 protein is CASRVGGGRNTEAFF. CDR3 DNA: TGTGCCAGCAGGGTAGGTGGGGGCAGGAACACTGAAGCTTTCTTT. This chain uses TRBV2 with TRBJ1-1; a possible D gene is TRBD1 (6 bases). Trimming removed 6 bases from V and 1 base from J, with 15 bases in between. Per the germline V gene, CDR1 is SNHLY and CDR2 is FYNNEI. This CDR3 is 15 amino acids long.

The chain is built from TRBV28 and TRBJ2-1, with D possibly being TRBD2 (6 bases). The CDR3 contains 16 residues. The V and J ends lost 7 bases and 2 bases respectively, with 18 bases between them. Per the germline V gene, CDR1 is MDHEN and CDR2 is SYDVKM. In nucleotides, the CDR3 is TGTGCCAGCACCCCAAAGAGGGGACTGACCTACAATGAGCAGTTCTTC. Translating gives CASTPKRGLTYNEQFF.

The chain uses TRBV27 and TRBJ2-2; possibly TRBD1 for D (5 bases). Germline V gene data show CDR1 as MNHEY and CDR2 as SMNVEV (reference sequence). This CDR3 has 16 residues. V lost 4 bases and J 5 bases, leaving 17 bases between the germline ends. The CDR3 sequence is CASSCVGAVRTGELFF. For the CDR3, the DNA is TGTGCCAGCAGTTGCGTAGGGGCGGTGCGGACCGGGGAGCTGTTTTTT.

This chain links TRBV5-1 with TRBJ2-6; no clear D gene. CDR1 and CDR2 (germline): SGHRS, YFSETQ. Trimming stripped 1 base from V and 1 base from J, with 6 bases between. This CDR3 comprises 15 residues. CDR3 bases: TGCGCCAGCAGCTTGTATGTGTCTGGGGCCAACGTCCTGACTTTC. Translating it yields CASSLYVSGANVLTF.

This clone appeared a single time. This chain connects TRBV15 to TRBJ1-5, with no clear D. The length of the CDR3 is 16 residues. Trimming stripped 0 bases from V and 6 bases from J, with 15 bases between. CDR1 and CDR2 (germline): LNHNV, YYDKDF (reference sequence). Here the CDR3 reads CATSRDRILRGQPQHF. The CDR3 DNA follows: TGTGCCACCAGCAGAGATCGAATCCTACGGGGTCAGCCCCAGCATTTT.

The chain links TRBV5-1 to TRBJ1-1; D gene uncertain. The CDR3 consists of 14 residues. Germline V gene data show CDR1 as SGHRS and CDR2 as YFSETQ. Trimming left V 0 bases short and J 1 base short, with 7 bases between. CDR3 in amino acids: CASSLDGRNTEAFF. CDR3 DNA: TGCGCCAGCAGCTTGGATGGGAGGAACACTGAAGCTTTCTTT. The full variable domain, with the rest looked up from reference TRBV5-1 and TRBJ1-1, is KAGVTQTPRYLIKTRGQQVTLSCSPISGHRSVSWYQQTPGQGLQFLFEYFSETQRNKGNFPGRFSGRQFSNSRSEMNVSTLELGDSALYLCASSLDGRNTEAFFGQGTRLTVV.

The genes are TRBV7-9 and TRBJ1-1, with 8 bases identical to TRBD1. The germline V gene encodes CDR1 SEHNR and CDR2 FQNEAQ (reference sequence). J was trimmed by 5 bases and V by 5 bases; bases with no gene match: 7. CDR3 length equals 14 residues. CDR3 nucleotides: TGTGCCAGCAGCCAAACAGGGGGGGCGACTGAAGCTTTCTTT. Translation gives CASSQTGGATEAFF.

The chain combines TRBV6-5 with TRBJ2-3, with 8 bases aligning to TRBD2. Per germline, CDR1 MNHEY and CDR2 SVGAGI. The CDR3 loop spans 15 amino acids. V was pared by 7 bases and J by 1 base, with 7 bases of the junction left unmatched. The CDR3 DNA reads TGTGCCAGCACAAGCGGGGGAGGGGGCACAGATACGCAGTATTTT. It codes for CASTSGGGGTDTQYF.